The table lists the clone carrying this T cell receptor (beta chain) with a count of one. Its antigen is not known. The ends were cut back, 5 bases at V and 9 bases at J, with 8 bases in the middle. CDR1 is MNHEY, CDR2 SVGEGT, per germline. The length of the CDR3 is 11 residues. This specimen comes from a study of T cell repertoires in cytomegalovirus infection. Study overall: Indications of both CMV infection and matching HLA type were provided by public TCR beta signatures. Study-wide results and limits: Clonotypes of TCR beta that were HLA-C-restricted and CMV-specific dominated the ex vivo response.

TCRdb fed the reads into MiXCR, producing one record per CDR3 protein. This sample has 250,000 to 300,000 distinct CDR3 sequences, with about 25% found just once. Material for sequencing was PBMCs. This clonotype originated in a human donor in good health (CMV status not recorded). Some clones in this sample may be carry-over from other donors' samples. V and J are TRBV6-2 or TRBV6-3 and TRBJ2-1; D may be TRBD1 (6 bases). CDR3 protein: CASSGGFEQFF. Here the CDR3 DNA reads TGTGCCAGCAGTGGGGGCTTTGAGCAGTTCTTC.